This T cell receptor beta chain appears in the sequencing data of a study of blood T cells in healthy people across ages. Trimming at V came to 4 bases and at J to 5 bases, leaving 8 bases not matched to a gene. The CDR3 has 15 residues. The germline gives CDR1 SGHRS, CDR2 YFSETQ. Broader study findings: PBMCs that were unsorted prevented a conclusive naive versus antigen-experienced comparison. Because donor CMV status was unknown, expanded clonotype changes were possibly confounded.

A second PCR, run for about 6 to 12 cycles, used a sample-barcoded 5' primer plus a J-beta primer mix. Tagging of each cDNA molecule was performed by a template-switch adaptor with 12 random nucleotides. Sequencing yielded, for each sample, at least 2.5 million paired-end reads carrying CDR3. A single record per CDR3 protein comes from TCRdb applying MiXCR to the 5' RACE reads. The sample lists under 2,000,000 distinct CDR3 sequences, about 50% seen once, with over 2% in the top ten. In this sample, this clonotype turned up once. Its cognate antigen is unknown. The chain uses TRBV5-1 and TRBJ2-3; 9 bases map to TRBD2. The source material was blood. The TCR was taken from a woman aged 40 to 50 in good health. The CDR3 bases are TGCGCCAGCAGCGACGAGCGGGGGGTTTTAGATACGCAGTATTTT. Translating it yields CASSDERGVLDTQYF.